There are a few counts of the clone carrying this T cell receptor (beta chain). Authors' analysis steps: The assay estimated nucleated cells by amplifying reference gene primers. The method was immunoSEQ multiplex PCR; TCRdb's version includes in-frame clones alone and lacks a portion of them. The D gene and trimming were derived from the DNA, and the V and J assignments and clone size from that table. The sample holds around 180,000 clones; about 74% are singletons and the top ten take 2.5% to 3%. The CDR3 is 14 amino acids. Germline CDR1 and CDR2: KGHSH and LQKENI. Trimming cost V 4 bases and J 4 bases; bases outside gene matches: 6. The data derive from a study of blood T cell repertoires in COVID-19. Across the study: There were acute and convalescent COVID-19 samples, and they came from the United States, Italy and Spain. From T cells, B-cell-depleted T cells, or PBMCs came the material, which was cDNA or gDNA.

This chain connects TRBV18 to TRBJ2-7; 8 bases are shared with TRBD1. The sequence derives from a woman of 80 years or more with acute or convalescent COVID-19. Specimen: peripheral blood. The CDR3 spells CASSRGTGGYEQYF. The DNA for the CDR3 is TGTGCCAGCTCACGGGGGACAGGTGGATACGAGCAGTACTTC. Complete variable domain (other parts from reference TRBV18 and TRBJ2-7): NAGVMQNPRHLVRRRGQEARLRCSPMKGHSHVYWYRQLPEEGLKFMVYLQKENIIDESGMPKERFSAEFPKEGPSILRIQQVVRGDSAAYFCASSRGTGGYEQYFGPGTRLTVT.